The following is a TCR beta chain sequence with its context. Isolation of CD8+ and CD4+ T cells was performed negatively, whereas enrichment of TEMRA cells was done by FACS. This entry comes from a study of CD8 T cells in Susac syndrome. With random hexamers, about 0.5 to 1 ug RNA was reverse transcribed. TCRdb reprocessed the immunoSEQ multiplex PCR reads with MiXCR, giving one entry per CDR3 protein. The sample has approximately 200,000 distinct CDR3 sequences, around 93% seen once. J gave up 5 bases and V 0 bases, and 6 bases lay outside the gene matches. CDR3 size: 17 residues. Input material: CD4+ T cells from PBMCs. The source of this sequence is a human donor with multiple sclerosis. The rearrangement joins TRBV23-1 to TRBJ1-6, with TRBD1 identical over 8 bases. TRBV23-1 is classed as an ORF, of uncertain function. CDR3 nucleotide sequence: TGCGCCAGCAGTCAATCGGTCGAGGACAGGGATAATTCACCCCTCCACTTT. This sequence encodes CASSQSVEDRDNSPLHF.